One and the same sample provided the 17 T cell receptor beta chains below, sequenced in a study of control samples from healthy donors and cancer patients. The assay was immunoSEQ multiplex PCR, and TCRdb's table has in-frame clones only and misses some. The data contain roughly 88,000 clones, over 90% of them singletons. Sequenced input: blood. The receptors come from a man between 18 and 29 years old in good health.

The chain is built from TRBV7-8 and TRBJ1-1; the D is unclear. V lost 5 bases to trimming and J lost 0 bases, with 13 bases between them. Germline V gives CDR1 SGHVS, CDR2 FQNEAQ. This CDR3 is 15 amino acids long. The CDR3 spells CASSPQVVVNTEAFF. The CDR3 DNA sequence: TGTGCCAGCAGCCCGCAGGTGGTCGTGAACACTGAAGCTTTCTTT.

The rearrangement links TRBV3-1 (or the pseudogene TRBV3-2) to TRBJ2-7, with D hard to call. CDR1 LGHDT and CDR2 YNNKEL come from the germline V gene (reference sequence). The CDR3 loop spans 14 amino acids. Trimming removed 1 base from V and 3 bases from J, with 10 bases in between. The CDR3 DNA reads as TGTGCCAGCAGCCAAGGGGATCCACTCTACGAGCAGTACTTC. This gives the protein CASSQGDPLYEQYF.

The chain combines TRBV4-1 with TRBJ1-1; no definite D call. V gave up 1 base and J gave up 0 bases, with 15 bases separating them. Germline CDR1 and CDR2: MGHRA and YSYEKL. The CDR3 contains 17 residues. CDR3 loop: CASSQGVAFGMNTEAFF. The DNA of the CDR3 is TGCGCCAGCAGCCAAGGGGTAGCTTTTGGGATGAACACTGAAGCTTTCTTT.

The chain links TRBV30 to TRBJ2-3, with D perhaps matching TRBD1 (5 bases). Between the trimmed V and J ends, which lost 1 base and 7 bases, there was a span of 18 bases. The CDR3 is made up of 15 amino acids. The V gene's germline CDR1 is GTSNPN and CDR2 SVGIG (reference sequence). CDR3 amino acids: CAWSARAPPPYTQYF. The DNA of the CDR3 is TGTGCCTGGAGTGCCAGGGCCCCACCGCCATATACGCAGTATTTT.

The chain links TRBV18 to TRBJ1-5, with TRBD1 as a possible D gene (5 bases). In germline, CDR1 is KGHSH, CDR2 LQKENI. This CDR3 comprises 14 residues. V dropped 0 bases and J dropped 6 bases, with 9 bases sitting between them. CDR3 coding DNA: TGTGCCAGCTCACCACCGGGGGAATTTCAGCCCCAGCATTTT. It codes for CASSPPGEFQPQHF.

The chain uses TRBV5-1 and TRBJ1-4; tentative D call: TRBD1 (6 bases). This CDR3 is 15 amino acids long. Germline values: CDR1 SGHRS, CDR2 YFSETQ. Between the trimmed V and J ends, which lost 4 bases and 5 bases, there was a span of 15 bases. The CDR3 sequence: CASSPTGQPNEKLFF. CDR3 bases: TGCGCCAGCAGCCCCACTGGACAGCCGAATGAAAAACTGTTTTTT.

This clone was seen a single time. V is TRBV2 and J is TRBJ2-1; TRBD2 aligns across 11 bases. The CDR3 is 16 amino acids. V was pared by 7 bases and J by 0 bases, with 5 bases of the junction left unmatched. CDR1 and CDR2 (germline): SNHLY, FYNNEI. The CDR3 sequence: CASTSGGPSSYNEQFF. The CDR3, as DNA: TGTGCCAGCACTAGCGGGGGGCCGAGCTCCTACAATGAGCAGTTCTTC.

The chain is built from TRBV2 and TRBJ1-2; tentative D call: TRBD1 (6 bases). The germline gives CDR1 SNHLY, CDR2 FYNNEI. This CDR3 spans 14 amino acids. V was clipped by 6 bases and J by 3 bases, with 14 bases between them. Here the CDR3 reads CASRRRGGDYGYTF. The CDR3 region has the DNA TGTGCCAGCAGGAGACGAGGGGGTGACTATGGCTACACCTTC.

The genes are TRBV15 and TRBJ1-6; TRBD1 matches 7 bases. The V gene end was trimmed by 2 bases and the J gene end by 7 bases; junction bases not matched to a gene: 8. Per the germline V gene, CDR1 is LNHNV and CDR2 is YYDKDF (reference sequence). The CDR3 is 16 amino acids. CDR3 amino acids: CATSRSTGRVNSPLHF. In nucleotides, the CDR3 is TGTGCCACCAGCAGATCGACAGGGCGGGTCAATTCACCCCTCCACTTT. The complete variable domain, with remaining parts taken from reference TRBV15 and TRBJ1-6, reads DAMVIQNPRYQVTQFGKPVTLSCSQTLNHNVMYWYQQKSSQAPKLLFHYYDKDFNNEADTPDNFQSRRPNTSFCFLDIRSPGLGDTAMYLCATSRSTGRVNSPLHFGNGTRLTVT.

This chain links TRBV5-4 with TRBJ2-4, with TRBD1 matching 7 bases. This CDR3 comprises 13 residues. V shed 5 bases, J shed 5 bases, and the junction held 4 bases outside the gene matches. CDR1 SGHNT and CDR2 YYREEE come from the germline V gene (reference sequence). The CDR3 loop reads CASSSGTENIQYF. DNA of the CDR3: TGTGCCAGCAGTTCCGGGACAGAAAACATTCAGTACTTC.

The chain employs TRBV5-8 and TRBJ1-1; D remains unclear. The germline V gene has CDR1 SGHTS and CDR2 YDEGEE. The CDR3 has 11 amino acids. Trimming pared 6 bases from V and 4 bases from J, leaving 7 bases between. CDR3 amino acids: CASTRGTEAFF. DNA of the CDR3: TGTGCCAGCACCAGAGGCACTGAAGCTTTCTTT.

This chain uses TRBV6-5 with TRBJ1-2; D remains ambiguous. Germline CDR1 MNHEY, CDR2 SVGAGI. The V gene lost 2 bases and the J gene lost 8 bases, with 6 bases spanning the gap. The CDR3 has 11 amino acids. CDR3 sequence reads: CASSYAGGYTF. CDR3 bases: TGTGCCAGCAGTTACGCCGGGGGCTACACCTTC.

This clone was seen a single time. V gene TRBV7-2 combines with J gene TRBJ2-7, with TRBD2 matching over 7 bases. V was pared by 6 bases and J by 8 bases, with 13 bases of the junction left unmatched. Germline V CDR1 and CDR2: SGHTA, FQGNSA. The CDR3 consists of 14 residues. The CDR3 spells CASRGGASGTKQYF. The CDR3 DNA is TGTGCCAGCAGGGGAGGGGCTAGCGGAACGAAGCAGTACTTC.

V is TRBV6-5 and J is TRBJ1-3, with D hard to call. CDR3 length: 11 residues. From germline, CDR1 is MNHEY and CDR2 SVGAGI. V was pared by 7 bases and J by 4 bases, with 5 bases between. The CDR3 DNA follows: TGTGCCAGCAAAACGGGAAACACCATATATTTT. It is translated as CASKTGNTIYF.

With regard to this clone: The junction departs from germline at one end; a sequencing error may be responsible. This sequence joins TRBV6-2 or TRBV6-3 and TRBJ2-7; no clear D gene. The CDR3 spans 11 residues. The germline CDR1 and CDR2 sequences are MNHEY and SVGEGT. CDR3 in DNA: TGTGCCAGCAGTTTCTCCCACGAGCAGTACTTC. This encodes CASSFSHEQYF.

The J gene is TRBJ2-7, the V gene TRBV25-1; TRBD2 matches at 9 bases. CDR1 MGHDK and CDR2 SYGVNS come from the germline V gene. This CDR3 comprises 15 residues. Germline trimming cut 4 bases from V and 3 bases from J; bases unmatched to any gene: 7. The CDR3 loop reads CASSGLADGGYEQYF. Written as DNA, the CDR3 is TGTGCCAGCAGTGGACTAGCGGATGGGGGCTACGAGCAGTACTTC.

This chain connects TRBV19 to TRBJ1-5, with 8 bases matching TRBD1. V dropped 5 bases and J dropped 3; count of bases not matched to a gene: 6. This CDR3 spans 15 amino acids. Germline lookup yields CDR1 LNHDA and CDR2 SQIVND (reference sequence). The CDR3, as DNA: TGTGCCAGTAGTCCCCGGGACAGGACCAATCAGCCCCAGCATTTT. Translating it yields CASSPRDRTNQPQHF.